The source of this T cell receptor (beta chain) is a study of identical twins. The study's findings and limits: Invariant MAIT and iNKT cells could partly confound zero-insertion analyses.

CDR3 size: 16 residues. With 5 bases clipped from V and 5 bases from J, the junction kept 10 bases outside the gene matches. The germline CDR1 and CDR2 sequences are SGHAT and FQNNGV. This clonotype was observed a handful of times. Its cognate antigen is unknown. A single record per CDR3 protein comes from TCRdb applying MiXCR to the 5' RACE reads. Here the sample spans fewer than 650,000 distinct CDR3 sequences, around 9.6% being singletons. The sample was also linked to a second study, of yellow fever vaccine responses in identical twins.

The sample consisted of PBMCs. V is TRBV11-2 and J is TRBJ2-2, with 8 nucleotides matching TRBD1. This receptor was identified in a woman aged 18-29 years in good health. CDR3 amino acids: CASSMGQASRTGELFF. The DNA for the CDR3 is TGTGCCAGCAGCATGGGACAGGCGTCGCGGACCGGGGAGCTGTTTTTT.